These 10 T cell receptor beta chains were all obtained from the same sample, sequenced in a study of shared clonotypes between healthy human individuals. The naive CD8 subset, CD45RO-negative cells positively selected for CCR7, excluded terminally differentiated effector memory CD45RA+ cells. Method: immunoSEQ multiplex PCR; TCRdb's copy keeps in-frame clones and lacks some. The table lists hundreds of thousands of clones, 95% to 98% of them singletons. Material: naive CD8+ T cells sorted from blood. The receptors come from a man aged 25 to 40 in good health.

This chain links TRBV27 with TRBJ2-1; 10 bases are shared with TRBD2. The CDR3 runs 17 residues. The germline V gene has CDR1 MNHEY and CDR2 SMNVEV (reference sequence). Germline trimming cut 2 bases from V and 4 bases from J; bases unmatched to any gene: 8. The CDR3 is CASSLAPSGSYYNEQFF. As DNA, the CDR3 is TGTGCCAGCAGTTTAGCCCCTAGCGGGAGTTATTACAATGAGCAGTTCTTC.

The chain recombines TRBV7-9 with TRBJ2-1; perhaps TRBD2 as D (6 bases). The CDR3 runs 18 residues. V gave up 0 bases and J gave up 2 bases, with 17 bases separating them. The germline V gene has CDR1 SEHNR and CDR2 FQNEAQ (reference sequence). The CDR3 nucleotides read TGTGCCAGCAGCTTAGCCGTCACCGGGAGCCCCACCTACAATGAGCAGTTCTTC. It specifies CASSLAVTGSPTYNEQFF.

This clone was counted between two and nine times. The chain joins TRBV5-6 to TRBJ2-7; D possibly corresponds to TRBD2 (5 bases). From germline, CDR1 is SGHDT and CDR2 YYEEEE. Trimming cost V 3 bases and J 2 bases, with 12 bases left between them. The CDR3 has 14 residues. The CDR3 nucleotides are TGTGCCAGCAGCTCGGACTTACACCCCTACGAGCAGTACTTC. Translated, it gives CASSSDLHPYEQYF.

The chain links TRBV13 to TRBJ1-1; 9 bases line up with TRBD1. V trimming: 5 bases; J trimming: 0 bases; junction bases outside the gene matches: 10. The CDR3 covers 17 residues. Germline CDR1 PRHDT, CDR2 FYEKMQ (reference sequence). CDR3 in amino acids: CASSLTGTGLMNTEAFF. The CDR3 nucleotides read TGTGCCAGCAGCCTAACCGGGACAGGGCTTATGAACACTGAAGCTTTCTTT.

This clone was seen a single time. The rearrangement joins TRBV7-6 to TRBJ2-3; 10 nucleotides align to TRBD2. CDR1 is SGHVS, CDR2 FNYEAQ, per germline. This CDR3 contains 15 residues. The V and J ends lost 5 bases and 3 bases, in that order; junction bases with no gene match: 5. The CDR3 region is CASSPTSGVTDTQYF. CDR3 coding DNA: TGTGCCAGCAGCCCAACTAGCGGGGTTACAGATACGCAGTATTTT.

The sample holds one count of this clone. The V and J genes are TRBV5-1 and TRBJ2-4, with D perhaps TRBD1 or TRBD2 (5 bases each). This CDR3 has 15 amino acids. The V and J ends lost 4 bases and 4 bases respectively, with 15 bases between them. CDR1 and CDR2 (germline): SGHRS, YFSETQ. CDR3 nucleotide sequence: TGCGCCAGCAGCGCTAACCGGGACGAAAAAAACATTCAGTACTTC. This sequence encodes CASSANRDEKNIQYF.

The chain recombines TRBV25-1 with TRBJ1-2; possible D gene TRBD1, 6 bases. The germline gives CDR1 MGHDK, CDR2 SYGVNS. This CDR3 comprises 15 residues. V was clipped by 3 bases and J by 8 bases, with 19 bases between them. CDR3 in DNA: TGTGCCAGCAGTGATGAGTCCCAGGGGCTTAACGGCTACACCTTC. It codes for CASSDESQGLNGYTF.

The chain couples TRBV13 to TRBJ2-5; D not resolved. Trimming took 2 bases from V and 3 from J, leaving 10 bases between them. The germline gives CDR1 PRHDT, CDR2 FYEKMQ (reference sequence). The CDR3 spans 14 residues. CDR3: CASSLPLMEETQYF. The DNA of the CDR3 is TGTGCCAGCAGCTTACCCTTAATGGAAGAGACCCAGTACTTC.

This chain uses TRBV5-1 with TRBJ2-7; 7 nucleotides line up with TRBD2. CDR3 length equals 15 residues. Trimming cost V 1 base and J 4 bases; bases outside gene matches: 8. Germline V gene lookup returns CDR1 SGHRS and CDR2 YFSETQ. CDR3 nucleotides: TGCGCCAGCAGCTTGTTCCAGGGAGGGGCTTACGAGCAGTACTTC. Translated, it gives CASSLFQGGAYEQYF. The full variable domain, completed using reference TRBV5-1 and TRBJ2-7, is KAGVTQTPRYLIKTRGQQVTLSCSPISGHRSVSWYQQTPGQGLQFLFEYFSETQRNKGNFPGRFSGRQFSNSRSEMNVSTLELGDSALYLCASSLFQGGAYEQYFGPGTRLTVT.

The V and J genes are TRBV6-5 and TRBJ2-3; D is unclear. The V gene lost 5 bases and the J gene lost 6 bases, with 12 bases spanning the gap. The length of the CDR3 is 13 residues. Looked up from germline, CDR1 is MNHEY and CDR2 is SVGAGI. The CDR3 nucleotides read TGTGCCAGCAGTCCCCCGGCTTGGGATACGCAGTATTTT. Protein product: CASSPPAWDTQYF.